This entry lists 13 T cell receptor beta chains sequenced from one sample in a study of blood T cell repertoires in COVID-19. The repertoire was sequenced with immunoSEQ multiplex PCR; TCRdb's copy has only in-frame clones and lacks some. The sample yields about 67,000 clones, 85% to 90% seen once. Sequencing used peripheral blood. Receptors originate from a man aged 50 to 60 with active COVID-19.

In DNA, the CDR3 is TGCGCCAGCAGCCAAGGGTGGACAGGGGGGGACGAGCAGTACTTC. Its protein is CASSQGWTGGDEQYF. The chain joins TRBV4-1 to TRBJ2-7; 10 bases line up with TRBD1. Germline assignment: CDR1 MGHRA and CDR2 YSYEKL. Trimming took 1 base from V and 5 from J; bases not matched to a gene: 5. CDR3 size: 15 residues.

V gene TRBV6-5 combines with J gene TRBJ2-3; D is unresolved. The CDR3 totals 15 residues. The germline V gene has CDR1 MNHEY and CDR2 SVGAGI. V lost 7 bases and J lost 1, with 15 bases in between. The CDR3 DNA reads as TGTGCCAGCACCATACAGAATTTTGGCACAGATACGCAGTATTTT. Translated, it gives CASTIQNFGTDTQYF.

In nucleotides, the CDR3 is TGTGCCAGTAGTATGAGGACAGTCGGTTCACCCCTCCACTTT. This gives the protein CASSMRTVGSPLHF. The gene calls are TRBV19 and TRBJ1-6; possibly TRBD1 for D (6 bases). Germline values: CDR1 LNHDA, CDR2 SQIVND (reference sequence). V dropped 3 bases and J dropped 9 bases, with 12 bases sitting between them. The CDR3 sequence is 14 residues long.

This clone was picked up a small number of times. This chain connects TRBV6-6 to TRBJ2-2; 9 bases match TRBD2. Germline V gene lookup returns CDR1 MNHNY and CDR2 SVGAGI (reference sequence). The length of the CDR3 is 17 residues. V lost 5 bases to trimming and J lost 6 bases; unmatched junction nucleotides: 13. CDR3 DNA: TGTGCCAGCAGTCAGTTACTAGCGGGCCGGGGGGCCGGGGAGCTGTTTTTT. Translation gives CASSQLLAGRGAGELFF.

J is TRBJ2-1 and V is TRBV6-5; D unresolved. The germline V gene has CDR1 MNHEY and CDR2 SVGAGI. Trimming cost V 2 bases and J 10 bases, with 6 bases left between them. This CDR3 comprises 11 residues. The CDR3: CASSYREEQFF. The CDR3, as DNA: TGTGCCAGCAGTTACCGAGAAGAGCAGTTCTTC.

The chain is built from TRBV11-2 and TRBJ1-3; possibly TRBD1 for D (6 bases). Germline V gene sequence: CDR1 SGHAT, CDR2 FQNNGV. CDR3 length: 14 residues. Trimming removed 5 bases from V and 11 bases from J, with 19 bases in between. CDR3 nucleotides: TGTGCCAGCAGCCCGGGGGGGGCAGCAAAACCCATATATTTT. Protein sequence: CASSPGGAAKPIYF.

CDR3 residues: CATRRGTSEPYEQYF. Here the CDR3 DNA reads TGTGCCACCAGGAGGGGGACTAGCGAACCCTACGAGCAGTACTTC. V gene TRBV15 combines with J gene TRBJ2-7; 10 nucleotides align to TRBD2. Germline trimming cut 6 bases from V and 2 bases from J; bases unmatched to any gene: 7. Germline V CDR1 and CDR2: LNHNV, YYDKDF (reference sequence). The CDR3 covers 15 residues.

The rearrangement uses TRBV14 and TRBJ2-3; no clear D gene. Per germline, CDR1 SGHDN and CDR2 FVKESK. Trimming took off 1 base at V and 0 bases at J, with 5 bases between the two ends. This CDR3 is built from 14 residues. The CDR3 DNA follows: TGTGCCAGCAGCCAAGTACTGAGCACAGATACGCAGTATTTT. It specifies CASSQVLSTDTQYF.

The chain uses TRBV7-3 and TRBJ1-1; the D is unclear. This CDR3 is 15 amino acids long. V was pared by 2 bases and J by 1 base, with 11 bases between. Germline values: CDR1 SGHTA, CDR2 FQGTGA. The DNA for the CDR3 is TGTGCCAGCAGCTTATCCCGGGGTCAGAACACTGAAGCTTTCTTT. This translates into CASSLSRGQNTEAFF.

This chain joins TRBV19 and TRBJ2-4; D perhaps matches TRBD1 (6 bases). This CDR3 spans 14 amino acids. V was cut by 5 bases and J by 6 bases, with 14 bases left in between. The germline V gene encodes CDR1 LNHDA and CDR2 SQIVND (reference sequence). The CDR3 loop is CASSSQGLGNIQYF. The CDR3, as DNA: TGTGCCAGTAGTTCACAGGGATTGGGAAACATTCAGTACTTC.

The rearrangement joins TRBV6-2 or TRBV6-3 to TRBJ1-1; 9 bases are a match to TRBD1. Unmatched junction bases numbered 13, after V lost 2 bases and J lost 0 bases. Germline values: CDR1 MNHEY, CDR2 SVGEGT. This CDR3 is built from 19 residues. The CDR3 here is CASSYTRRTGVTMNTEAFF. CDR3 sequence (DNA): TGTGCCAGCAGTTACACCCGACGGACAGGGGTAACCATGAACACTGAAGCTTTCTTT.

The chain is built from TRBV28 and TRBJ1-5; 9 bases map to TRBD1. Germline CDR1 and CDR2: MDHEN and SYDVKM. The junction had 7 bases not matched to a gene; V was cut back by 3 bases and J by 4 bases. The CDR3 is made up of 16 amino acids. The CDR3 is CASSFQGQGLNQPQHF. CDR3 sequence (DNA): TGTGCCAGCAGTTTCCAGGGACAGGGTTTAAATCAGCCCCAGCATTTT. The complete variable domain, with remaining parts taken from reference TRBV28 and TRBJ1-5, reads DVKVTQSSRYLVKRTGEKVFLECVQDMDHENMFWYRQDPGLGLRLIYFSYDVKMKEKGDIPEGYSVSREKKERFSLILESASTNQTSMYLCASSFQGQGLNQPQHFGDGTRLSIL.

V and J are TRBV9 and TRBJ2-1; 8 positions match TRBD2. The germline CDR1 and CDR2 sequences are SGDLS and YYNGEE. Germline trimming cut 2 bases from V and 5 bases from J; bases unmatched to any gene: 3. The CDR3 loop spans 14 amino acids. In DNA, the CDR3 is TGTGCCAGCAGCGTGACTAGCGCCAACAATGAGCAGTTCTTC. Translation: CASSVTSANNEQFF.